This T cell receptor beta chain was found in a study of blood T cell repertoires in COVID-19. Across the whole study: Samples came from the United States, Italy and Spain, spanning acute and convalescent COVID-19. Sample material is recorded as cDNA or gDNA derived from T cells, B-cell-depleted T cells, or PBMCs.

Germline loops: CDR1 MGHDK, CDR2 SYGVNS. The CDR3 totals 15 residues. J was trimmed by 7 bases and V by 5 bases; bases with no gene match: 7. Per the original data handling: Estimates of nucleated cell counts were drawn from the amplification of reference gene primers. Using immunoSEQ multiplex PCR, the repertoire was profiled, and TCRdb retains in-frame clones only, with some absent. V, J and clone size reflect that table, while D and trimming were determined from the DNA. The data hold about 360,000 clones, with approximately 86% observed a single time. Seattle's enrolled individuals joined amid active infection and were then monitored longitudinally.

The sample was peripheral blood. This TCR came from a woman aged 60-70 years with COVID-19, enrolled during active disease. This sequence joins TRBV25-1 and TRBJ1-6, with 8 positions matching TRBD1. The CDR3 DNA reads TGTGCCAGCAGTCCCTGGACAGGGCTGAATTCACCCCTCCACTTT. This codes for CASSPWTGLNSPLHF.